A selection of T cell receptor beta chains follows, all from one sample in a study of radiotherapy plus CTLA-4 blockade in lung cancer. The method was immunoSEQ multiplex PCR; TCRdb's version includes in-frame clones alone and lacks a portion of them. The sample has approximately 53,000 clones; 80% to 90% are singletons. The sequencing used peripheral blood, collected from a patient treated with radiotherapy plus ipilimumab. The receptors were sampled from a human donor with non-small cell lung cancer whose response to radiotherapy plus ipilimumab could not be evaluated. The CDR3 runs from the conserved cysteine through the conserved F or W. The order of the fields is CDR3 protein, D gene, CDR3 length, J gene, V gene. A D gene is named only where the DNA matches it firmly.

CASSIGAYTEAFF,.,13,TRBJ1-1,TRBV19
CASSEGSSSYNEQFF,.,15,TRBJ2-1,TRBV6-1
CASSEALAGGLYEQYF,TRBD2,16,TRBJ2-7,TRBV6-1
CASSLQQGGENTEAFF,.,16,TRBJ1-1,TRBV5-1
CASSLITRLDTQYF,.,14,TRBJ2-3,TRBV7-2
CASSLQGRGYTF,.,12,TRBJ1-2,TRBV28
CASRQPGGNEQFF,TRBD2,13,TRBJ2-1,TRBV11-2
CASSVGQGNYGYTF,TRBD1,14,TRBJ1-2,TRBV11-2
CASSFSRGRSYEQYF,.,15,TRBJ2-7,TRBV28
CASSQSGRGGYEQYF,.,15,TRBJ2-7,TRBV23-1
CASTGGQGGQPQHF,.,14,TRBJ1-5,TRBV6-6
CASSPGTGLDEKLFF,TRBD1,15,TRBJ1-4,TRBV18
CASSGGTGEETQYF,.,14,TRBJ2-5,TRBV11-2
CSTRQGLYEQYF,TRBD1,12,.,TRBV29-1
CASSLMTGANVLTF,.,14,TRBJ2-6,TRBV28
CASTYTGTSFQRGQYF,TRBD2,16,TRBJ2-3,TRBV2
CASSKKRTAGQGADYGYTF,TRBD1,19,TRBJ1-2,TRBV28
CASSQGAAGQRHQPQHF,TRBD1,17,TRBJ1-5,TRBV4-1
CSVALRGAGGPNEQFF,TRBD2,16,TRBJ2-1,TRBV29-1
CASSLGPGLETQYF,.,14,TRBJ2-5,TRBV7-2
CASSIIQRGYDGELFF,.,16,TRBJ2-2,TRBV19
CAISESGGNTGELFF,.,15,TRBJ2-2,TRBV10-3
CASSLKQGRENSGANVLTF,.,19,TRBJ2-6,TRBV18
CASSLGLSVSEQYF,.,14,TRBJ2-7,TRBV7-8